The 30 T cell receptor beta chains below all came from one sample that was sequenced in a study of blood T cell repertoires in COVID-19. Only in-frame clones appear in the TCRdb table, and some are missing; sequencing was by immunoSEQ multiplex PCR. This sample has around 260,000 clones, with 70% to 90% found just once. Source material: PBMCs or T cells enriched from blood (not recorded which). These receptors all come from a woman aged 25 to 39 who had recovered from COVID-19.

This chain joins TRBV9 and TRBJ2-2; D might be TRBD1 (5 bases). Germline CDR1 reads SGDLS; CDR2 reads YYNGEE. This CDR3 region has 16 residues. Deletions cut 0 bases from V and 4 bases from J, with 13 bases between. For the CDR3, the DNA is TGTGCCAGCAGCGTAGATCCCCAGGGCGGCACCGGGGAGCTGTTTTTT. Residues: CASSVDPQGGTGELFF.

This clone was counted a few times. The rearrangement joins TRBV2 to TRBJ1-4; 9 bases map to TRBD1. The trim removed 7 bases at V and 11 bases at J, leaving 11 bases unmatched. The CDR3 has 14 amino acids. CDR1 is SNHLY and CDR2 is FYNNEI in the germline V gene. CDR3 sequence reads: CASNSRDRVGKLFF. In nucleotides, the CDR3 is TGTGCCAGCAACTCCCGGGACAGGGTGGGGAAACTGTTTTTT.

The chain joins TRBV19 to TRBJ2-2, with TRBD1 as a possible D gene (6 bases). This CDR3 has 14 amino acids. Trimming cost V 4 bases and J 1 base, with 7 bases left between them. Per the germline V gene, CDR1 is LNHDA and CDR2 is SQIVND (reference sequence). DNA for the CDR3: TGTGCCAGTAGTACAGGGGAGAACACCGGGGAGCTGTTTTTT. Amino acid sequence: CASSTGENTGELFF.

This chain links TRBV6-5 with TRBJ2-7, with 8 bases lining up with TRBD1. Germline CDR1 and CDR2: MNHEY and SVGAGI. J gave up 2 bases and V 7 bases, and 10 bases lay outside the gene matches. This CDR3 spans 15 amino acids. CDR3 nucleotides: TGTGCCAGCACCCTGACAGGGGTACAGGCCTACGAGCAGTACTTC. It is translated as CASTLTGVQAYEQYF.

DNA of the CDR3: TGCGCCAGCAGCCAATTTCCTAACGGAGGGGATGGCTACACCTTC. Protein: CASSQFPNGGDGYTF. V gene TRBV4-1 combines with J gene TRBJ1-2, with D maybe TRBD1 (5 bases). CDR3 length equals 15 residues. Germline V gives CDR1 MGHRA, CDR2 YSYEKL. V was pared by 2 bases and J by 6 bases, with 16 bases between.

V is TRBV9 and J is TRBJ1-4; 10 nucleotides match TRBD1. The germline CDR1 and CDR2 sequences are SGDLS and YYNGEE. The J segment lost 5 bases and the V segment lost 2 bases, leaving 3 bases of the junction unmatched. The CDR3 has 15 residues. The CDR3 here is CASSVPGQGNEKLFF. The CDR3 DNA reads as TGTGCCAGCAGCGTTCCGGGACAGGGGAATGAAAAACTGTTTTTT.

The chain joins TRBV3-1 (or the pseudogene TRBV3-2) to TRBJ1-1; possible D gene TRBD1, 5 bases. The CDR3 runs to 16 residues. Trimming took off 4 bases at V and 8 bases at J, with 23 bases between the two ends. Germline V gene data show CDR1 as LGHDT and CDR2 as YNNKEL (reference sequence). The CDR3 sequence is CASSRQRGLGLQEAFF. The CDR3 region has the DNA TGTGCCAGCAGCCGCCAAAGGGGCCTGGGGCTCCAGGAAGCTTTCTTT.

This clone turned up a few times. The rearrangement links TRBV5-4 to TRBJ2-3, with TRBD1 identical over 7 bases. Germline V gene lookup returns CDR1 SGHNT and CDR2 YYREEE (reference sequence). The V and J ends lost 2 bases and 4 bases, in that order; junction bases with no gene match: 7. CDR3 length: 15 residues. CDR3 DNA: TGTGCCAGCAGCTTAAGCGGTCAGGGGGCAGATACGCAGTATTTT. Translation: CASSLSGQGADTQYF.

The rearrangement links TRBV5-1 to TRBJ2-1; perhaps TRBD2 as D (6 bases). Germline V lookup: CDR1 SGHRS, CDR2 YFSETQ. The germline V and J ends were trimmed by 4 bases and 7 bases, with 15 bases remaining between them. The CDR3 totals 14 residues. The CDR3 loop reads CASSQGLTTNEQFF. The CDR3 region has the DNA TGCGCCAGCAGCCAAGGACTAACTACGAATGAGCAGTTCTTC.

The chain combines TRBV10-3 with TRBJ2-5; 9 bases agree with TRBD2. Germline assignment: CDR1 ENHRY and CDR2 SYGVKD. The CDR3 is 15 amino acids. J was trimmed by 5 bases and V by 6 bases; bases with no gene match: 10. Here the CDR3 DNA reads TGTGCCATCAGCGGCCTTAGCGGGGGCGGGGAGACCCAGTACTTC. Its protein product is CAISGLSGGGETQYF.

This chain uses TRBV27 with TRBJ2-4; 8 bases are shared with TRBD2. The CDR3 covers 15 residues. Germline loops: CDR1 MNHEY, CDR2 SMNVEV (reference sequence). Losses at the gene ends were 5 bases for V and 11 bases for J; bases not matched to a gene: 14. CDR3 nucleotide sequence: TGTGCCAGCAGTCGAAGGGAAGCCGGGACTAGATTTCAGTACTTC. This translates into CASSRREAGTRFQYF.

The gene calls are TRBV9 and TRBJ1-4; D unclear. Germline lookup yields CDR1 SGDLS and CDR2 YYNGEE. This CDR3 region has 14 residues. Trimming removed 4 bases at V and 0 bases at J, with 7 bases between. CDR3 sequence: CASSPLATNEKLFF. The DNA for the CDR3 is TGTGCCAGCAGCCCCCTTGCAACTAATGAAAAACTGTTTTTT.

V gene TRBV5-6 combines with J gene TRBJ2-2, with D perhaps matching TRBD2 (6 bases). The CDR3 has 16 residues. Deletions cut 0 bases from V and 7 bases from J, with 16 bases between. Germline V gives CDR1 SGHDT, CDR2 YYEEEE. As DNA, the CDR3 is TGTGCCAGCAGCTTGGCGGGCTCGGGGGTTGTCGGGGAGCTGTTTTTT. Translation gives CASSLAGSGVVGELFF.

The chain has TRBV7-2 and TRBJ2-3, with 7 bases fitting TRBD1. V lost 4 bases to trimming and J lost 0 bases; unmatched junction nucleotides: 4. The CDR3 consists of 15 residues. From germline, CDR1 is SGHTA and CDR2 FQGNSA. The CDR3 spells CASSSSGQSTDTQYF. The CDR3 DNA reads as TGTGCCAGCAGCTCCTCGGGACAGAGCACAGATACGCAGTATTTT.

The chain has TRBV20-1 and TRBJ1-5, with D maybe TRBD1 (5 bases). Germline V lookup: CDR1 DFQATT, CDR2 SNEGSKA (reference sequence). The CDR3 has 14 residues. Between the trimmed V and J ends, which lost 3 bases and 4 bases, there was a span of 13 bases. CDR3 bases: TGCAGTGCTAGTTTCGTGGGGCTTAATCAGCCCCAGCATTTT. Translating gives CSASFVGLNQPQHF.

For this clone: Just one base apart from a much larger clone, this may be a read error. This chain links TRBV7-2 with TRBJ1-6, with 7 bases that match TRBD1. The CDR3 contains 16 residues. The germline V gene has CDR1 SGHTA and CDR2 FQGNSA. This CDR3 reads CASSFGPGQHNSLLHF. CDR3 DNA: TGTGCCAGCAGCTTTGGACCGGGACAGCATAATTCACTCCTCCACTTT.

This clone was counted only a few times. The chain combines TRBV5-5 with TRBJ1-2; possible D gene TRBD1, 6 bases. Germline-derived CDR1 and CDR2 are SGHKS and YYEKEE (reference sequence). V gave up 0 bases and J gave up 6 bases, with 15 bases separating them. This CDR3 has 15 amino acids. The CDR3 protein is CASSLAPPGVNGYTF. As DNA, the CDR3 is TGTGCCAGCAGCTTGGCCCCCCCAGGGGTGAATGGCTACACCTTC.

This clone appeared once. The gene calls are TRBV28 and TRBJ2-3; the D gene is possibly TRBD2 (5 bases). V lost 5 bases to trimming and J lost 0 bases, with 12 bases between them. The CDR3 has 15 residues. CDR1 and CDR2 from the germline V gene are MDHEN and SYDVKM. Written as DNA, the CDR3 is TGTGCCAGCAGTACCCTGGGCGGGAGCACAGATACGCAGTATTTT. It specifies CASSTLGGSTDTQYF.

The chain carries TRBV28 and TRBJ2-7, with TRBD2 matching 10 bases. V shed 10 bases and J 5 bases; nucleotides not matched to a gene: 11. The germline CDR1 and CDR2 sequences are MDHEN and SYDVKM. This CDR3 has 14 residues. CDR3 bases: TGTGCCACCACATACAGGCTAGCGGGAGACGAGCAGTACTTC. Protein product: CATTYRLAGDEQYF.

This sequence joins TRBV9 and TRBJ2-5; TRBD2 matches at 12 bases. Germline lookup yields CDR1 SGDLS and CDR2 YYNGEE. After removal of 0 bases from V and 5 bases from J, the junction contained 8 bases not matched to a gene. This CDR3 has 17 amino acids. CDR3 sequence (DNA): TGTGCCAGCAGCGTAGAGGCACTAGCGGGGGGCCGGGAGACCCAGTACTTC. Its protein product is CASSVEALAGGRETQYF. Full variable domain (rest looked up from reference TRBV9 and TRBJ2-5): DSGVTQTPKHLITATGQRVTLRCSPRSGDLSVYWYQQSLDQGLQFLIQYYNGEERAKGNILERFSAQQFPDLHSELNLSSLELGDSALYFCASSVEALAGGRETQYFGPGTRLLVL.

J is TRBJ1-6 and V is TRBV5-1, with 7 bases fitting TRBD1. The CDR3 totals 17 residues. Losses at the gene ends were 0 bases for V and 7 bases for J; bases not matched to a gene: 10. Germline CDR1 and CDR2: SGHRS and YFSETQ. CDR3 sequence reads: CASSLGGGGGMNSPLHF. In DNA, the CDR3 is TGCGCCAGCAGCTTGGGAGGTGGAGGGGGCATGAATTCACCCCTCCACTTT.

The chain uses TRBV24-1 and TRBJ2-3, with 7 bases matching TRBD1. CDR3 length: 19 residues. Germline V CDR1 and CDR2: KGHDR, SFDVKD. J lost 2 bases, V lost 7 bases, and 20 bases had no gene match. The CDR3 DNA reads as TGTGCCACCAGCCTCTCACCCTCGGACAGGACAATTTTCACAGATACGCAGTATTTT. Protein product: CATSLSPSDRTIFTDTQYF.

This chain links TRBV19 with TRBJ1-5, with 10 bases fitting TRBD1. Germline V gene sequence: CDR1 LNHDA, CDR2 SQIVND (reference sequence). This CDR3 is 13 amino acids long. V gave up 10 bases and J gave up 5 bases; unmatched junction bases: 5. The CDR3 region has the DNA TGTGCCACTACCGGGACAGGGGATCAGCCCCAGCATTTT. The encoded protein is CATTGTGDQPQHF.

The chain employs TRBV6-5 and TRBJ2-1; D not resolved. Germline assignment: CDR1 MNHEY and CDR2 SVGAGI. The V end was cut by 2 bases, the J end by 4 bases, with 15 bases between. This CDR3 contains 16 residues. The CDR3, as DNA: TGTGCCAGCAGTTACGATAGTACGGGTAGTTACAATGAGCAGTTCTTC. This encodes CASSYDSTGSYNEQFF.

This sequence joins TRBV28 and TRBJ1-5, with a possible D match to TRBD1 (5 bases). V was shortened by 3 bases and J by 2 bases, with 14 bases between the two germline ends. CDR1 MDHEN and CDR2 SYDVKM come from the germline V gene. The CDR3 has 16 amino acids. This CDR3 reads CASSLTQGFGNQPQHF. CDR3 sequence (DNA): TGTGCCAGCAGTTTGACCCAGGGATTTGGCAATCAGCCCCAGCATTTT.

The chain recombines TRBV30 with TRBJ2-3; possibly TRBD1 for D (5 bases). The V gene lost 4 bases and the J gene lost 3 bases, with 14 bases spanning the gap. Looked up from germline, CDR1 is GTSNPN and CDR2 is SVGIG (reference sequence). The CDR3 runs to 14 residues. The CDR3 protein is CAWTGSMRTDTQYF. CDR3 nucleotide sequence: TGTGCCTGGACAGGGTCTATGAGGACAGATACGCAGTATTTT.

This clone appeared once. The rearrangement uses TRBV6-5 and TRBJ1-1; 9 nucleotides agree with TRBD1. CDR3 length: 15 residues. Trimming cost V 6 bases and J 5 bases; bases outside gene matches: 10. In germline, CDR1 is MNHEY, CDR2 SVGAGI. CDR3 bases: TGTGCCAGCAGACTAGGACAGGGGAGGGATACTGAAGCTTTCTTT. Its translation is CASRLGQGRDTEAFF.

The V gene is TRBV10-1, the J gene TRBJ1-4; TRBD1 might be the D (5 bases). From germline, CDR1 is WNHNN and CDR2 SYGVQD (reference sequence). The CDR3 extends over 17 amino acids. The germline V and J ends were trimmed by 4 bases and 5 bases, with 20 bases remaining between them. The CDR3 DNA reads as TGCGCCAGCAGTGGATCCCTCAACAGGCTCCTCAATGAAAAACTGTTTTTT. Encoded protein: CASSGSLNRLLNEKLFF.

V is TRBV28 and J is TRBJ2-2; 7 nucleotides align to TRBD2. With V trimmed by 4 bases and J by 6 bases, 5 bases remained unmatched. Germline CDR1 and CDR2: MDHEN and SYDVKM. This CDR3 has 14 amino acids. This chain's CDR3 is CASSSGGTAGELFF. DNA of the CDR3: TGTGCCAGCAGTTCGGGGGGAACCGCCGGGGAGCTGTTTTTT.

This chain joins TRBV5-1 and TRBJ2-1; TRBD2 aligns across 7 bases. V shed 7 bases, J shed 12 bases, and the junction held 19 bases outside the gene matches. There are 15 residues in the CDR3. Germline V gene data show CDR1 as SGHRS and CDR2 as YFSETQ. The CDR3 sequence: CASGGPAGRGSRQFF. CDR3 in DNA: TGCGCCAGCGGAGGACCAGCGGGGAGGGGTTCCCGGCAGTTCTTC.